Reported below is one T cell receptor beta chain. Study processing details: Amplified reference gene primers provided the basis for estimating nucleated cell counts. Assay used: immunoSEQ multiplex PCR; TCRdb lists only in-frame clones, some missing. V and J calls and clone size follow that table, whereas D and trimming were derived from the DNA. The sample gives about 110,000 clones, about four fifths of which show up once; about 3.8% is in the top ten. The entry originates in a study of blood T cell repertoires in COVID-19. Whole-study context: T cells, B-cell-depleted T cells, or PBMCs supplied cDNA or gDNA.

V lost 0 bases and J 4 bases, leaving 10 bases between the germline ends. The V gene's germline CDR1 is SGHTA and CDR2 FQGNSA. The CDR3 is 16 amino acids. The specimen was peripheral blood. This sequence originates from a woman between 70 and 85 years old with acute or convalescent COVID-19. The rearrangement joins TRBV7-2 to TRBJ2-6; TRBD1 might be the D (5 bases). In DNA, the CDR3 is TGTGCCAGCAGCTTAGCGGCAGGGTCCGGGGCCAACGTCCTGACTTTC. It is translated as CASSLAAGSGANVLTF.